A single TCR beta chain is shown here with its context. This sample was taken from a study of blood T cell repertoires in COVID-19. About the study: Collection of acute and convalescent COVID-19 samples took place in the United States, Italy and Spain. PBMCs, B-cell-depleted T cells, or T cells were the source of the cDNA or gDNA that made up the material.

Per the study methods: The authors estimated nucleated cell counts from reference gene primer amplification. TCRdb keeps only in-frame clones here, not all; method: immunoSEQ multiplex PCR. The V and J calls and clone size were taken over from that table, and D and trimming were inferred from the DNA. Of 75,000 to 85,000 clones in the sample, roughly four fifths were seen once. This TCR came from a human donor in a cohort sampled during active COVID-19. Sequenced: peripheral blood.

The CDR3 DNA reads as TGTGCCAGCAGTGCGACACCTAATGAAAAACTGTTTTTT. Encoded protein: CASSATPNEKLFF. The chain employs TRBV2 and TRBJ1-4; D not certain. The germline V and J ends were trimmed by 4 bases and 3 bases, with 6 bases remaining between them. Germline CDR1 SNHLY, CDR2 FYNNEI. This CDR3 has 13 residues.